The 14 T cell receptor beta chains reported below all come from one sample, sequenced in a study of blood T cells in healthy people across ages. For the second PCR, which ran for about 6 to 11 cycles, a sample-barcoded 5' primer and a J-beta primer mix were used. TCRdb passed the 5' RACE reads through MiXCR, listing each CDR3 protein once. The sample shows about 640,000 distinct CDR3 sequences, approximately 59% of them seen only once. Source material: blood. Receptor source: a man aged 55 to 69 in good health.

In this sample, this clonotype turned up a few times. The CDR3 loop is CASSPEGSGGNNEQFF. The CDR3 DNA sequence: TGCGCCAGCAGCCCAGAGGGTAGCGGGGGAAACAATGAGCAGTTCTTC. The chain combines TRBV5-1 with TRBJ2-1; 9 bases agree with TRBD2. The germline V gene has CDR1 SGHRS and CDR2 YFSETQ. The CDR3 totals 16 residues. Unmatched junction bases numbered 10, after V lost 4 bases and J lost 5 bases.

This sequence joins TRBV2 and TRBJ2-7, with 10 bases aligning to TRBD1. CDR1 is SNHLY, CDR2 FYNNEI, per germline. This CDR3 comprises 19 residues. V dropped 5 bases and J dropped 0; count of bases not matched to a gene: 16. The CDR3 DNA is TGTGCCAGCAGTCTCCTGGGGACAGGGGTACGAATTAGCTCCTACGAGCAGTACTTC. Translated, it gives CASSLLGTGVRISSYEQYF. Full variable domain (remainder filled in from reference TRBV2 and TRBJ2-7): EPEVTQTPSHQVTQMGQEVILRCVPISNHLYFYWYRQILGQKVEFLVSFYNNEISEKSEIFDDQFSVERPDGSNFTLKIRSTKLEDSAMYFCASSLLGTGVRISSYEQYFGPGTRLTVT.

This clonotype came up a few times. The chain carries TRBV3-1 and TRBJ2-7; D unresolved. Trimming cost V 0 bases and J 1 base, with 10 bases left between them. CDR1 is LGHDT and CDR2 is YNNKEL in the germline V gene (reference sequence). The CDR3 is 15 residues long. CDR3 loop: CASSQDLRSSYEQYF. CDR3 sequence (DNA): TGTGCCAGCAGCCAAGATCTGCGCAGTTCCTACGAGCAGTACTTC.

This chain joins TRBV2 and TRBJ2-3; D unclear. This CDR3 region has 12 residues. CDR1 and CDR2 from the germline V gene are SNHLY and FYNNEI. The ends were cut back, 6 bases at V and 4 bases at J, with 8 bases in the middle. The CDR3 protein is CASRVTSDTQYF. CDR3 nucleotide sequence: TGTGCCAGCAGGGTTACCTCAGATACGCAGTATTTT. The full variable domain, in which reference TRBV2 and TRBJ2-3 provide the parts outside the CDR3, is EPEVTQTPSHQVTQMGQEVILRCVPISNHLYFYWYRQILGQKVEFLVSFYNNEISEKSEIFDDQFSVERPDGSNFTLKIRSTKLEDSAMYFCASRVTSDTQYFGPGTRLTVL.

There are a few counts of this clonotype. The chain links TRBV7-2 to TRBJ2-1; TRBD2 is a possible D gene (7 bases). In germline, CDR1 is SGHTA, CDR2 FQGNSA. V lost 0 bases and J lost 4, with 10 bases in between. The CDR3 is made up of 15 amino acids. CDR3 DNA sequence: TGTGCCAGCAGCTTAGCGGGGGGGCAGTACAATGAGCAGTTCTTC. Its translation is CASSLAGGQYNEQFF.

V gene TRBV6-1 combines with J gene TRBJ2-7, with TRBD1 as a possible D gene (6 bases). The germline CDR1 and CDR2 sequences are MNHNS and SASEGT. Trimming took 11 bases from V and 3 from J, leaving 14 bases between them. The CDR3 loop spans 12 amino acids. CDR3 in amino acids: CAVLGQRYEQYF. Written as DNA, the CDR3 is TGTGCCGTACTAGGACAGCGCTACGAGCAGTACTTC.

This chain joins TRBV4-1 and TRBJ2-3, with 11 bases lining up with TRBD2. This CDR3 comprises 17 residues. Losses at the gene ends were 0 bases for V and 3 bases for J; bases not matched to a gene: 5. Germline CDR1 and CDR2: MGHRA and YSYEKL. This chain's CDR3 is CASSQDPGLAETDTQYF. CDR3 sequence (DNA): TGCGCCAGCAGCCAAGATCCGGGACTAGCGGAGACAGATACGCAGTATTTT.

This clonotype was found a few times. The chain has TRBV29-1 and TRBJ2-3; D is possibly TRBD1 or TRBD2 (6 bases each). This CDR3 contains 14 residues. CDR1 and CDR2 from the germline V gene are SQVTM and ANQGSEA. The V and J ends lost 5 bases and 6 bases respectively, with 18 bases between them. Here the CDR3 reads CSVSRGEGADTQYF. CDR3 nucleotide sequence: TGCAGCGTTTCAAGGGGGGAAGGCGCGGATACGCAGTATTTT.

This clonotype was recorded a few times. The rearrangement links TRBV18 to TRBJ1-4; 7 nucleotides agree with TRBD1. CDR1 is KGHSH, CDR2 LQKENI, per germline. V gave up 4 bases and J gave up 7 bases; unmatched junction bases: 9. This CDR3 is built from 15 residues. CDR3 amino acids: CASSRNRGPSEKLFF. The CDR3 nucleotides read TGTGCCAGCTCACGAAACAGGGGCCCCTCTGAAAAACTGTTTTTT. Supplemented by reference TRBV18 and TRBJ1-4, the full variable domain reads NAGVMQNPRHLVRRRGQEARLRCSPMKGHSHVYWYRQLPEEGLKFMVYLQKENIIDESGMPKERFSAEFPKEGPSILRIQQVVRGDSAAYFCASSRNRGPSEKLFFGSGTQLSVL.

The chain is built from TRBV7-6 and TRBJ1-6, with D unresolved. This CDR3 has 15 residues. CDR1 SGHVS and CDR2 FNYEAQ come from the germline V gene. V was cut by 1 base and J by 6 bases, with 10 bases left in between. CDR3 region: CASSLVAAVNSPLHF. In nucleotides, the CDR3 is TGTGCCAGCAGCTTAGTTGCAGCAGTTAATTCACCCCTCCACTTT.

The chain couples TRBV5-1 to TRBJ2-7, with D perhaps assigned TRBD1 or TRBD2 (6 bases each). Germline-derived CDR1 and CDR2 are SGHRS and YFSETQ. V gave up 6 bases and J gave up 4 bases, with 20 bases separating them. The CDR3 extends over 15 amino acids. CDR3 DNA sequence: TGCGCCAGCACCCTTGAGGGGGGCCGGCCTTACGAGCAGTACTTC. Translating it yields CASTLEGGRPYEQYF.

This clonotype was recorded once. The rearrangement links TRBV2 to TRBJ2-1, with D possibly matching TRBD1 (6 bases). The ends were cut back, 6 bases at V and 0 bases at J, with 15 bases in the middle. The CDR3 has 16 amino acids. Germline V CDR1 and CDR2: SNHLY, FYNNEI. The chain's CDR3 is CASSPIRGSSYNEQFF. CDR3 DNA sequence: TGTGCCAGCAGCCCCATTAGGGGGAGCTCCTACAATGAGCAGTTCTTC.

This clonotype showed up just once. J is TRBJ2-2 and V is TRBV4-2, with 8 bases that match TRBD2. The J segment lost 7 bases and the V segment lost 3 bases, leaving 10 bases of the junction unmatched. Germline V gene sequence: CDR1 LGHNA, CDR2 YNFKEQ. This CDR3 spans 16 amino acids. The CDR3 region has the DNA TGTGCCAGCAGCCAGGGCCCAACTAGCGGTCACGGGGAGCTGTTTTTT. It yields the protein CASSQGPTSGHGELFF.

V and J are TRBV3-1 and TRBJ1-4; no clear D. This CDR3 spans 15 amino acids. V lost 0 bases, J lost 5 bases, and 10 bases lay in between. Per germline, CDR1 LGHDT and CDR2 YNNKEL (reference sequence). CDR3 coding DNA: TGTGCCAGCAGCCAAGAGGCGACGGACAATGAAAAACTGTTTTTT. It codes for CASSQEATDNEKLFF. The full variable domain, with the rest looked up from reference TRBV3-1 and TRBJ1-4, is DTAVSQTPKYLVTQMGNDKSIKCEQNLGHDTMYWYKQDSKKFLKIMFSYNNKELIINETVPNRFSPKSPDKAHLNLHINSLELGDSAVYFCASSQEATDNEKLFFGSGTQLSVL.